A single T cell receptor beta chain is shown here with its context. Per the authors' pipeline: Reference gene primer amplification gave nucleated cell count estimates. TCRdb's copy holds only in-frame clones and misses some; the assay was immunoSEQ multiplex PCR. That table supplies the V and J calls and clone size; D and trimming were determined from the DNA. The data hold about 210,000 clones, with around four fifths observed a single time. The CDR3 is 14 residues long. Germline V gives CDR1 ENHRY, CDR2 SYGVKD. With V trimmed by 4 bases and J by 5 bases, 6 bases remained unmatched. This sample was taken from a study of blood T cell repertoires in COVID-19. Whole-study context: Whether acute or convalescent, the COVID-19 samples came from the United States, Italy and Spain. The cDNA or gDNA used as material had been derived from T cells, B-cell-depleted T cells, or PBMCs.

The clonotype was recovered from a woman in her thirties or forties with active or convalescent COVID-19. The sequencing sample was made of peripheral blood. The V call is TRBV10-3, the J call TRBJ2-3, with 7 bases identical to TRBD2. The CDR3 loop reads CAISAASGEDTQYF. The CDR3 region has the DNA TGTGCCATCAGTGCGGCTAGCGGAGAAGATACGCAGTATTTT.